This T cell receptor beta chain is from a study of T-cell reconstitution after alpha-beta-depleted transplantation in children. The library targeted TCRbeta and was prepared with unique molecular identifiers. TCRdb reprocessed the PCR reads with MiXCR, giving one entry per CDR3 protein. The sample shows roughly 400,000 distinct CDR3 sequences, about 20% of them seen only once. The germline V gene has CDR1 SQVTM and CDR2 ANQGSEA. V lost 5 bases to trimming and J lost 2 bases; unmatched junction nucleotides: 8. The CDR3 is made up of 16 amino acids. This clonotype was picked up many times. J is TRBJ2-1 and V is TRBV29-1, with 11 bases matching TRBD2. The sequence was collected from a human donor who donated a stem cell graft to a child with acute myeloid leukemia. This sample comprised PBMCs from the stem cell graft donor, obtained from the stem cell graft. Here the CDR3 DNA reads TGCAGCGTTAATAGCGGGAGGGCTGGAACCTACAATGAGCAGTTCTTC. Protein: CSVNSGRAGTYNEQFF.